This entry features one TCR beta chain sequence. The record originates from a study of T cells expressing NK-cell markers. TCRdb reworked the 5' RACE reads into one entry per CDR3 protein, no DNA. The listing contains 4,500 to 7,000 distinct CDR3 sequences. The length of the CDR3 is 12 residues. Germline assignment: CDR1 PRHDT and CDR2 FYEKMQ (reference sequence). The sequenced sample was blood T cells: a sorted CD56 or NKG2C T cell subset, CD4+ or CD8+ T cells, or bulk PBMC T cells (not recorded which). The TCR comes from a man between 18 and 29 years old in good health. V usage is TRBV13 and J usage is TRBJ1-4; TCRdb's D gene call, TRBD1, goes unchecked for lack of DNA. The CDR3 loop reads CASARENEKLFF.